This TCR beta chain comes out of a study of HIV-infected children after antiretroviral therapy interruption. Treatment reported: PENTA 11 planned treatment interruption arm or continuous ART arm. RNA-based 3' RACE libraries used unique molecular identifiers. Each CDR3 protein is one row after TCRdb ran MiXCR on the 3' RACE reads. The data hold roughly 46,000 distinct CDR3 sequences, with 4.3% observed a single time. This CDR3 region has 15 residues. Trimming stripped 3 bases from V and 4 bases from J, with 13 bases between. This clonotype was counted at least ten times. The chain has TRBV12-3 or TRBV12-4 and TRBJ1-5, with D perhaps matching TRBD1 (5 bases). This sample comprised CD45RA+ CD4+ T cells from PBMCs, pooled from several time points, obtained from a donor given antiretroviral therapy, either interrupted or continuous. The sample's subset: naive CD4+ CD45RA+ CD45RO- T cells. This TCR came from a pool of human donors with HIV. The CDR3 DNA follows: TGTGCCAGCAGTTTTTCAGGGCTAATGAATCAGCCCCAGCATTTT. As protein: CASSFSGLMNQPQHF.